These 13 T cell receptor beta chains originate from one sample sequenced in a study of spatial heterogeneity in lung cancer. No cognate antigen is known for these TCRs. Study outcomes and limitations: Expanded alpha and beta TCR counts within tumors tracked tumor mutation counts.

Time point defined: sample taken at primary tumor resection. TCRdb recomputed calls from the 5' RACE reads with MiXCR, one row per CDR3 protein. The sample shows approximately 12,000 distinct CDR3 sequences, about 12% of them seen only once. This material consisted of lung tumor tissue, taken at surgery. Source of these receptors: a female donor with early-stage non-small cell lung cancer.

This clonotype was seen more than once but under ten times. The chain joins TRBV5-4 to TRBJ2-3; D perhaps matches TRBD1 (6 bases). The CDR3 contains 20 residues. The germline CDR1 and CDR2 sequences are SGHNT and YYREEE (reference sequence). V lost 4 bases to trimming and J lost 2 bases, with 29 bases between them. The CDR3 region is CASSLYLPGAERATTDTQYF. The CDR3 DNA reads TGTGCCAGCAGCCTATACCTCCCAGGGGCGGAGAGAGCGACCACAGATACGCAGTATTTT.

This clonotype was recorded many times. This sequence joins TRBV15 and TRBJ2-3, with 8 bases that match TRBD1. CDR1 and CDR2 (germline): LNHNV, YYDKDF (reference sequence). Germline trimming cut 3 bases from V and 3 bases from J; bases unmatched to any gene: 8. The CDR3 has 16 residues. In nucleotides, the CDR3 is TGTGCCACCAGCAGTCCCGGGGACAGGTTGACAGATACGCAGTATTTT. Its translation is CATSSPGDRLTDTQYF.

This clonotype counts as medium-sized. Mismatch with germline at one junction end may stem from a read error. CDR3 nucleotide sequence: TGCAGTGCCAGAGCGGGAGGGCCTTATGAGCAGTTCTTC. This codes for CSARAGGPYEQFF. The J gene is TRBJ2-1, the V gene TRBV20-1; TRBD2 agrees at 10 bases. The CDR3 runs to 13 residues. CDR1 and CDR2 (germline): DFQATT, SNEGSKA (reference sequence).

The table lists this clonotype with many counts. The chain carries TRBV5-4 and TRBJ1-6; no clear D. Germline lookup yields CDR1 SGHNT and CDR2 YYREEE (reference sequence). This CDR3 has 13 amino acids. With 3 bases removed from V and 10 bases from J, the gap between germline ends came to 11 bases. The CDR3 nucleotides read TGTGCCAGCAGCTCAGAACCGGGGTCACCCCTCCACTTT. It yields the protein CASSSEPGSPLHF.

The rearrangement uses TRBV11-2 and TRBJ2-3; D is perhaps TRBD2 (5 bases). The length of the CDR3 is 14 residues. Trimming cost V 2 bases and J 2 bases, with 8 bases left between them. CDR1 SGHAT and CDR2 FQNNGV come from the germline V gene. Here the CDR3 DNA reads TGTGCCAGCAGCTTAAGCGGATACACAGATACGCAGTATTTT. Translation: CASSLSGYTDTQYF.

In this sample, this clonotype turned up many times. The rearrangement links TRBV27 to TRBJ2-2, with 11 bases fitting TRBD2. Germline V gene lookup returns CDR1 MNHEY and CDR2 SMNVEV (reference sequence). V lost 5 bases, J lost 2 bases, and 4 bases stayed unmatched. This CDR3 has 16 residues. The CDR3 DNA sequence: TGTGCCAGCAGTGCCGGGACTAGCGGAAACACCGGGGAGCTGTTTTTT. Its protein is CASSAGTSGNTGELFF.

This clonotype was counted ten times or more. V usage is TRBV20-1 and J usage is TRBJ2-2; D may match TRBD1 or TRBD2 (5 bases each). V shed 0 bases and J shed 3 bases, with 11 bases lying between them. The CDR3 sequence is 15 residues long. Germline V gene data show CDR1 as DFQATT and CDR2 as SNEGSKA (reference sequence). CDR3 loop: CSARDGGPYTGELFF. As DNA, the CDR3 is TGCAGTGCTAGAGATGGGGGACCCTACACCGGGGAGCTGTTTTTT.

This clonotype was seen ten or more times. V usage is TRBV10-3 and J usage is TRBJ1-6; 7 bases agree with TRBD1. CDR1 and CDR2 (germline): ENHRY, SYGVKD. The V segment lost 6 bases and the J segment 7 bases; nucleotides outside the gene matches: 6. The CDR3 consists of 14 residues. DNA for the CDR3: TGTGCCATCAGGGCCGACAGGGCCAATTCACCCCTCCACTTT. Translated: CAIRADRANSPLHF.

This clonotype was counted a few times. This rearrangement joins TRBV12-3 or TRBV12-4 to TRBJ2-3, with 11 bases that match TRBD2. The CDR3 runs 15 residues. The J segment lost 7 bases and the V segment lost 6 bases, leaving 9 bases of the junction unmatched. The CDR3 sequence is CASSPSGTSGNTQYF. The CDR3 DNA follows: TGTGCCAGCAGCCCATCGGGGACTAGCGGTAATACGCAGTATTTT.

DNA for the CDR3: TGTGCCGGATCGGGAACCAGCTCCTACAATGAGCAGTTCTTC. Encoded protein: CAGSGTSSYNEQFF. This chain connects TRBV30 to TRBJ2-1; the D gene is possibly TRBD2 (5 bases). The CDR3 extends over 14 amino acids. Trimming took off 8 bases at V and 0 bases at J, with 14 bases between the two ends. CDR1 and CDR2 (germline): GTSNPN, SVGIG (reference sequence).

This clonotype appeared a few times. A junction boundary mismatches the germline segment, possibly from a read error. The rearrangement uses TRBV5-6 and TRBJ2-2; no clear D. CDR3 size: 13 residues. Germline V gene data show CDR1 as SGHDT and CDR2 as YYEEEE. The CDR3 spells CVSSSLGPRELFF. The CDR3 DNA reads as TGTGTCAGCAGCTCACTCGGGCCGAGGGAGCTGTTTTTT. Full variable domain (outside the CDR3, taken from reference TRBV5-6 and TRBJ2-2): DAGVTQSPTHLIKTRGQQVTLRCSPKSGHDTVSWYQQALGQGPQFIFQYYEEEERQRGNFPDRFSGHQFPNYSSELNVNALLLGDSALYLCVSSSLGPRELFFGEGSRLTVL.

In this sample, this clonotype turned up many times. The V call is TRBV30, the J call TRBJ2-6, with unresolved D. The V gene's germline CDR1 is GTSNPN and CDR2 SVGIG (reference sequence). This CDR3 has 15 amino acids. Trimming stripped 4 bases from V and 2 bases from J, with 12 bases between. The CDR3 nucleotides read TGTGCCTGGACGTCAGTGTACCCTGGGGCCAACGTCCTGACTTTC. Translated: CAWTSVYPGANVLTF.

This clonotype was detected many times. The chain has TRBV7-6 and TRBJ2-7, with D perhaps matching TRBD2 (6 bases). The V gene lost 0 bases and the J gene lost 7 bases, with 7 bases spanning the gap. This CDR3 region has 12 residues. CDR1 and CDR2 from the germline V gene are SGHVS and FNYEAQ. CDR3 residues: CASSLAGGEQYF. The CDR3, as DNA: TGTGCCAGCAGCTTAGCGGGAGGAGAGCAGTACTTC. Looking up the rest from reference TRBV7-6 and TRBJ2-7 gives the full variable domain: GAGVSQSPRYKVTKRGQDVALRCDPISGHVSLYWYRQALGQGPEFLTYFNYEAQQDKSGLPNDRFSAERPEGSISTLTIQRTEQRDSAMYRCASSLAGGEQYFGPGTRLTVT.